This TCR beta chain appears in the sequencing data of a study of Graves' ophthalmopathy and Graves' hyperthyroidism. Turning to the study itself: Peripheral blood sampling occurred at initial diagnosis, before any treatment.

Study results and limitations: Blood samples also showed most expanded thyroid clonotypes exceeding 0.001 frequency.

Amplification from RNA transcripts yielded the TCR beta CDR3 regions. Scientists carried out first-round RT-PCR using HTBI primers and then a second-round multiplex PCR. Using its own MiXCR run on the multiplex PCR reads, TCRdb lists one record per CDR3 protein. The sample comprises hundreds of thousands of distinct CDR3 sequences, roughly 20% of which are singletons, and approximately 7.7% rests with the top ten. The sample holds many counts of this clonotype. Its specificity is not known. Symptoms, serum thyroxine and TRAb, thyroid ultrasound, and orbital computed tomography formed the diagnostic basis. This CDR3 comprises 15 residues. The junction had 9 bases not matched to a gene; V was cut back by 4 bases and J by 8 bases.

The clonotype originates from a woman under 30 with stable Graves' hyperthyroidism. Some clones in this sample may be carry-over from other donors' samples. The sequenced sample was peripheral blood. This chain connects TRBV12-3 or TRBV12-4 to TRBJ1-5, with 9 positions matching TRBD1. The CDR3 region has the DNA TGTGCCAGCAGTTCCGACGACAGGGGGTTTAAGCCCCAGCATTTT. This gives the protein CASSSDDRGFKPQHF.